There are a few counts of the clone carrying this T cell receptor (beta chain). The antigen is unknown. One entry per CDR3 protein, called by TCRdb with MiXCR from the RACE reads. The repertoire holds 300,000 to 450,000 distinct CDR3 sequences, with roughly 4.6% as singletons. The ends lost 8 bases at V and 7 bases at J; junction bases unmatched: 8. CDR3 size: 15 residues. The source of the sample is a study of human T cells and chemical hapten exposure. The study, taken as a whole, reports: Alopecia in the donors means their immune response may deviate from healthy people's. TCRs at a frequency above 1 in 1000 stayed unchanged with DPC sensitization.

Time point reported: pre-sensitization, week 0. Treatment specified: therapeutic diphenylcyclopropenone sensitization with weekly scalp DPC. The sequence was collected from a woman in her 50s with alopecia areata. Some clones in this sample may be carry-over from other donors' samples. V usage is TRBV12-3 or TRBV12-4 and J usage is TRBJ1-4; TRBD1 agrees at 12 bases. Sequenced material: whole blood, taken in connection with sensitization to the hapten diphenylcyclopropenone (DPC). The CDR3 spells CASGGQGAPPEKLFF. CDR3 bases: TGTGCCAGCGGGGGACAGGGGGCGCCCCCTGAAAAACTGTTTTTT.